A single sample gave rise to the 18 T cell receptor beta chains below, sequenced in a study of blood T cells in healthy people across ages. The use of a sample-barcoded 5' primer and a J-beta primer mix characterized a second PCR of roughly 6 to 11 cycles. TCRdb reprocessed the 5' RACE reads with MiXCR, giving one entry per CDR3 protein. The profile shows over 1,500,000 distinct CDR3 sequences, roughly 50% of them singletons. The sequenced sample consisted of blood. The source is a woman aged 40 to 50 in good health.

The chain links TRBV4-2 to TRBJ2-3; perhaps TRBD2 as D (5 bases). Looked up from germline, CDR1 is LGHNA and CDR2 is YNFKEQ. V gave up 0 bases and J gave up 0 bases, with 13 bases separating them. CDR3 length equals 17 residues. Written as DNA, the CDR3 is TGTGCCAGCAGCCAAGATTCGGCGGGCTCTAGCACAGATACGCAGTATTTT. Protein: CASSQDSAGSSTDTQYF.

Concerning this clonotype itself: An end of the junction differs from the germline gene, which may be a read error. The CDR3 protein is CASSTRKETQYF. CDR3 nucleotides: TGCGCCAGCAGTACCAGGAAAGAGACCCAGTACTTC. The chain recombines TRBV6-6 with TRBJ2-5; D gene uncertain. There are 12 residues in the CDR3. Germline lookup yields CDR1 MNHNY and CDR2 SVGAGI (reference sequence).

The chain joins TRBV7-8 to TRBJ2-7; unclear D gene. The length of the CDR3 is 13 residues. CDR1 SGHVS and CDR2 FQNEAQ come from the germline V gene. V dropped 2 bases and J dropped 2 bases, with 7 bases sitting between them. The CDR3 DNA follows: TGTGCCAGCAGCTTACAACGGGCCTACGAGCAGTACTTC. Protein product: CASSLQRAYEQYF.

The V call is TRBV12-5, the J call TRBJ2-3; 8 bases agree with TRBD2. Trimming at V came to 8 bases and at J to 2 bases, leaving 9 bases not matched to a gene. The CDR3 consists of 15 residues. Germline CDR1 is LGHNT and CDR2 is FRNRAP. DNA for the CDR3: TGTGCTAGTAGCGGGGGCCCAGTAATCACAGATACGCAGTATTTT. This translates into CASSGGPVITDTQYF.

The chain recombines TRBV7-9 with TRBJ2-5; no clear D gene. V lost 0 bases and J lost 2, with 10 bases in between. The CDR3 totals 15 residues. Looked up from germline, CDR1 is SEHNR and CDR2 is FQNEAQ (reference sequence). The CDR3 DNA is TGTGCCAGCAGCTTAGCAGACACGTGGCAAGAGACCCAGTACTTC. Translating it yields CASSLADTWQETQYF.

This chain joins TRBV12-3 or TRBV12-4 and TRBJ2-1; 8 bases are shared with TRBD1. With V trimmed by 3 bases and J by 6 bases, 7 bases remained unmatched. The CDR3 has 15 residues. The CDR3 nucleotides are TGTGCCAGCAGTTTTAGGACAGGGAATAGCAATGAGCAGTTCTTC. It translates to CASSFRTGNSNEQFF.

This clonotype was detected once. CDR3 protein: CASSLGLAGANGQYF. CDR3 in DNA: TGTGCCAGCAGTTTAGGGCTAGCGGGGGCTAATGGGCAGTACTTC. The chain combines TRBV27 with TRBJ2-5, with 10 positions matching TRBD2. J lost 11 bases, V lost 2 bases, and 11 bases had no gene match. Germline values: CDR1 MNHEY, CDR2 SMNVEV (reference sequence). The CDR3 spans 15 residues.

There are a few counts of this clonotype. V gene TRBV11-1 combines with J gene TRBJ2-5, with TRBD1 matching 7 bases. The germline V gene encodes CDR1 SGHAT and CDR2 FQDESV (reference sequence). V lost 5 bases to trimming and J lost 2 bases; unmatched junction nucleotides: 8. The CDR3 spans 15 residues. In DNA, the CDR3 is TGTGCCAGCAGCCAGGGACAGCTGGTACAAGAGACCCAGTACTTC. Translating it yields CASSQGQLVQETQYF.

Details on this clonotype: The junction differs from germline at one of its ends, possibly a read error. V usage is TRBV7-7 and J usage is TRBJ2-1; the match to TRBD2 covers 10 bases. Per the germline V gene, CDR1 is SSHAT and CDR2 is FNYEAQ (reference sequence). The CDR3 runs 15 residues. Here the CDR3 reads CASSQSGGDYNEQFF. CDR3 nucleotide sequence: TGTGCTAGCAGCCAAAGCGGGGGGGATTACAATGAGCAGTTCTTC.

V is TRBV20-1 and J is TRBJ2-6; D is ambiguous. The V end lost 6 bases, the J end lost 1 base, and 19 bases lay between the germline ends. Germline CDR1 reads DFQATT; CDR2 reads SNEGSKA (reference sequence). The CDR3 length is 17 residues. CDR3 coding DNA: TGCAGTGCCAAGGGCAGGCAGACCGGGTCTGGGGCCAACGTCCTGACTTTC. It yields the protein CSAKGRQTGSGANVLTF.

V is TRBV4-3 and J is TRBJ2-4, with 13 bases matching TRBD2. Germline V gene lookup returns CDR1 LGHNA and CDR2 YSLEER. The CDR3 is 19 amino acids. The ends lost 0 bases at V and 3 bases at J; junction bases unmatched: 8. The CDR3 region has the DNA TGCGCCAGCAGCCAAGACAGCACTAGCGGGGGGGTAGGCAAAAACATTCAGTACTTC. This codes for CASSQDSTSGGVGKNIQYF.

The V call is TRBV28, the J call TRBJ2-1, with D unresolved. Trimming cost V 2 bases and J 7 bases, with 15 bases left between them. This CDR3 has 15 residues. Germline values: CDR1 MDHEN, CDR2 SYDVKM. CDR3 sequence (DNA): TGTGCCAGCAGTTTAGTGGAGCCGGAAAGGAATGAGCAGTTCTTC. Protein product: CASSLVEPERNEQFF.

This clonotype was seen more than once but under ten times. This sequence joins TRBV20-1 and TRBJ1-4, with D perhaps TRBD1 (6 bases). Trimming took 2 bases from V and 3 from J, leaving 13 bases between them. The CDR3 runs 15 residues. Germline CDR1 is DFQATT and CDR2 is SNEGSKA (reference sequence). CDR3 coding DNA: TGCAGTGCTAGAAGGGGGGCGCGGTCTAATGAAAAACTGTTTTTT. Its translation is CSARRGARSNEKLFF.

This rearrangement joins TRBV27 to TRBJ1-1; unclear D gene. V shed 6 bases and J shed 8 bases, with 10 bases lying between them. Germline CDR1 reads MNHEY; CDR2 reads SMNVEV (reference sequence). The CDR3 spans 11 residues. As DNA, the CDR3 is TGTGCCAGCAGCCCTGGACGGGAAGCTTTCTTT. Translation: CASSPGREAFF.

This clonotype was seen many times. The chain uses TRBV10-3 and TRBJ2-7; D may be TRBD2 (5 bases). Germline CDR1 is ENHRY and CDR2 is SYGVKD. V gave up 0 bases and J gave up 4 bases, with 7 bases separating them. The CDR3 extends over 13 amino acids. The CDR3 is CAISESGVYEQYF. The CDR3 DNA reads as TGTGCCATCAGTGAGTCCGGGGTGTACGAGCAGTACTTC.

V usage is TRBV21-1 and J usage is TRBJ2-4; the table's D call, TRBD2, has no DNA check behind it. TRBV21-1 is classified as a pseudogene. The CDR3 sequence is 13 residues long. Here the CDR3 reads CAYEAGTKNIQYF. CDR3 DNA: TGTGCTTATGAGGCGGGGACCAAAAACATTCAGTACTTC.

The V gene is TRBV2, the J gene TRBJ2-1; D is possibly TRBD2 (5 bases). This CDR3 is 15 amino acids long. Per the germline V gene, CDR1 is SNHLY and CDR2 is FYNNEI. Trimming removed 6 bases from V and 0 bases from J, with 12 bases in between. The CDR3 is CASRKGLISYNEQFF. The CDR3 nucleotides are TGTGCCAGCAGAAAAGGACTGATCTCCTACAATGAGCAGTTCTTC.

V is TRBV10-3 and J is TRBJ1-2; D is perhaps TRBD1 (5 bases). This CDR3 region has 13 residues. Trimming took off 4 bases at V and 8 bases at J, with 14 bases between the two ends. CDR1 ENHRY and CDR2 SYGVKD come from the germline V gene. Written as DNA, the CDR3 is TGTGCCATCAGTGGGGGCAGTCGGCGGGGCTACACCTTC. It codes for CAISGGSRRGYTF.